A selection of T cell receptor beta chains follows, all from one sample in a study of shared clonotypes between healthy human individuals. Sequencing used immunoSEQ multiplex PCR; TCRdb keeps in-frame clones, though not all of them. The repertoire holds roughly 500,000 clones, with almost 97% as singletons. Sample: naive CD4+ T cells sorted from blood. Receptors were obtained from a woman in her twenties or thirties in good health. Both conserved end residues are part of each CDR3. A D gene is named only where the DNA matches it firmly. Clone size appears in some rows only: once, few, many, or a class for an expanded clone.

d_gene: NA; v_gene: TRBV28; j_gene: TRBJ2-7; abundance: NA; CDR3nt: TGTGCCAGCAGTATTCCCCCCGACAGTTACGAGCAGTACTTC; CDR3aa: CASSIPPDSYEQYF
d_gene: NA; v_gene: TRBV5-6; j_gene: TRBJ1-5; abundance: NA; CDR3nt: TGTGCCAGCAGCTTTTGGGCAGGAGCCTCCAGGGATAGCAATCAGCCCCAGCATTTT; CDR3aa: CASSFWAGASRDSNQPQHF
d_gene: TRBD2; v_gene: TRBV19; j_gene: TRBJ2-1; abundance: NA; CDR3nt: TGTGCCAGTAGTCGGGGGGCAGCGGGAGTAAGTGAGCAGTTCTTC; CDR3aa: CASSRGAAGVSEQFF
d_gene: TRBD1; v_gene: TRBV14; j_gene: TRBJ1-1; abundance: once; CDR3nt: TGTGCCAGCAGCCAAACCACAGGGGGCACTGAAGCTTTCTTT; CDR3aa: CASSQTTGGTEAFF
d_gene: TRBD1; v_gene: TRBV27; j_gene: TRBJ1-6; abundance: NA; CDR3nt: TGTGCCAGCAGTTTACGGGACAGCTATAATTCACCCCTCCACTTT; CDR3aa: CASSLRDSYNSPLHF
d_gene: NA; v_gene: TRBV28; j_gene: TRBJ2-5; abundance: NA; CDR3nt: TGTGCCAGCAGTCCCCCGGGTTGGGAGACCCAGTACTTC; CDR3aa: CASSPPGWETQYF
d_gene: TRBD1; v_gene: TRBV6-1; j_gene: TRBJ2-5; abundance: NA; CDR3nt: TGTGCCAGCAGTGGGACAGGACAAGAGACCCAGTACTTC; CDR3aa: CASSGTGQETQYF
d_gene: NA; v_gene: TRBV6-1; j_gene: TRBJ2-1; abundance: NA; CDR3nt: TGTGCCAGCAGTGAAGGAATGAACAATGAGCAGTTCTTC; CDR3aa: CASSEGMNNEQFF
d_gene: TRBD1; v_gene: TRBV11-3; j_gene: TRBJ2-6; abundance: NA; CDR3nt: TGTGCCAGCAGCCCGGGACAGGGAAGGTCGGGGGGACCTGGGGCCAACGTCCTGACTTTC; CDR3aa: CASSPGQGRSGGPGANVLTF
d_gene: NA; v_gene: TRBV18; j_gene: TRBJ1-2; abundance: NA; CDR3nt: TGTGCCAGCTCACCGAACCCGTCCACAGGGCGGTTGAACTATGGCTACACCTTC; CDR3aa: CASSPNPSTGRLNYGYTF
d_gene: TRBD1; v_gene: TRBV6-6; j_gene: TRBJ2-4; abundance: NA; CDR3nt: TGTGCCAGCAGTTACCCACCGGGACAGTCGGGATACATTCAGTACTTC; CDR3aa: CASSYPPGQSGYIQYF
d_gene: NA; v_gene: TRBV10-3; j_gene: TRBJ1-3; abundance: NA; CDR3nt: TGTGCCATCAGTCTAGTAGGGGGGTTGAGCTCTGGAAACACCATATATTTT; CDR3aa: CAISLVGGLSSGNTIYF
d_gene: NA; v_gene: TRBV27; j_gene: TRBJ2-4; abundance: NA; CDR3nt: TGTGCCAGCACCTCCACGGGAAGCATTCAGTACTTC; CDR3aa: CASTSTGSIQYF
d_gene: NA; v_gene: TRBV5-6; j_gene: TRBJ1-2; abundance: NA; CDR3nt: TGTGCCAGCAGTTGGAAGGACGGAATTTATGGCTACACCTTC; CDR3aa: CASSWKDGIYGYTF
d_gene: NA; v_gene: TRBV15; j_gene: TRBJ2-7; abundance: NA; CDR3nt: TGTGCCACCAGCACCCGTGGGGGCGAGCAGTACTTC; CDR3aa: CATSTRGGEQYF
d_gene: NA; v_gene: TRBV11-2; j_gene: TRBJ2-1; abundance: NA; CDR3nt: TGTGCCAGCAGCGGGGGGCTCCCCTACAATGAGCAGTTCTTC; CDR3aa: CASSGGLPYNEQFF
d_gene: TRBD1; v_gene: TRBV18; j_gene: TRBJ1-1; abundance: NA; CDR3nt: TGTGCCAGCTCACCACGGGAACAGGGGGCGCGGGAAGCTTTCTTT; CDR3aa: CASSPREQGAREAFF
d_gene: TRBD1; v_gene: TRBV11-2; j_gene: TRBJ1-1; abundance: once; CDR3nt: TGTGCCAGCAGCCTTACCGGGACAGCGAACACTGAAGCTTTCTTT; CDR3aa: CASSLTGTANTEAFF
d_gene: NA; v_gene: TRBV11-2; j_gene: TRBJ2-7; abundance: NA; CDR3nt: TGTGCCAGCAGCCGACTTAGAGGGGGGAGTTACGAGCAGTACTTC; CDR3aa: CASSRLRGGSYEQYF
d_gene: NA; v_gene: TRBV28; j_gene: TRBJ1-5; abundance: NA; CDR3nt: TGTGCCAGCAAGTCGCGGAGGGTGGGGGGCAGCAATCAGCCCCAGCATTTT; CDR3aa: CASKSRRVGGSNQPQHF
d_gene: TRBD2; v_gene: TRBV6-6; j_gene: TRBJ2-3; abundance: NA; CDR3nt: TGTGCCAGCAGTTACGCGGGAGGAGGGACAGATACGCAGTATTTT; CDR3aa: CASSYAGGGTDTQYF
d_gene: NA; v_gene: TRBV19; j_gene: TRBJ2-1; abundance: once; CDR3nt: TGTGCCAGTAGTATGATCTACAATGAGCAGTTCTTC; CDR3aa: CASSMIYNEQFF
d_gene: NA; v_gene: TRBV12-2; j_gene: TRBJ2-7; abundance: NA; CDR3nt: TGTGCAAGTCGCTTAGGGGGAGCGGGACCCCTCTACGAGCAGTACTTC; CDR3aa: CASRLGGAGPLYEQYF
d_gene: NA; v_gene: TRBV19; j_gene: TRBJ1-5; abundance: NA; CDR3nt: TGTGCCAGTACCCTGCGAGGGGCGAATCAGCCCCAGCATTTT; CDR3aa: CASTLRGANQPQHF
d_gene: NA; v_gene: TRBV5-4; j_gene: TRBJ2-7; abundance: NA; CDR3nt: TGTGCCAGCAGCTCGCGGCAGGGCCCCCATGAGCAGTACTTC; CDR3aa: CASSSRQGPHEQYF
d_gene: TRBD2; v_gene: TRBV28; j_gene: TRBJ2-1; abundance: NA; CDR3nt: TGTGCCAGCAGTTTATTGCCCGGGACTAGCGGGGCCGGGGGGCAGTTCTTC; CDR3aa: CASSLLPGTSGAGGQFF
d_gene: TRBD1; v_gene: TRBV30; j_gene: TRBJ2-5; abundance: NA; CDR3nt: TGTGCCTGGAGTTTCTCTCAGGGGGCGGGGGAGACCCAGTACTTC; CDR3aa: CAWSFSQGAGETQYF
d_gene: NA; v_gene: TRBV10-1; j_gene: TRBJ1-3; abundance: NA; CDR3nt: TGCGCCAGCGGAGCTGGAAACACCATATATTTT; CDR3aa: CASGAGNTIYF
d_gene: TRBD2; v_gene: TRBV7-9; j_gene: TRBJ2-2; abundance: once; CDR3nt: TGTGCCAGCAGCTTTCCCGGGACTAGAAGGGAGCTGTTTTTT; CDR3aa: CASSFPGTRRELFF
d_gene: TRBD1; v_gene: TRBV5-1; j_gene: TRBJ1-1; abundance: NA; CDR3nt: TGCGCCAGCCAGACAGGGGTTGGCTCGGCTGAAGCTTTCTTT; CDR3aa: CASQTGVGSAEAFF
d_gene: TRBD1; v_gene: TRBV19; j_gene: TRBJ1-6; abundance: NA; CDR3nt: TGTGCCAGTAGTATAGGGGACAGGCGACATTCACCCCTCCACTTT; CDR3aa: CASSIGDRRHSPLHF
d_gene: TRBD1; v_gene: TRBV5-8; j_gene: TRBJ1-2; abundance: NA; CDR3nt: TGTGCCAGCAGCTTTCAGACAGGGGTTCGCACTAACTATGGCTACACCTTC; CDR3aa: CASSFQTGVRTNYGYTF
d_gene: TRBD2; v_gene: TRBV10-2; j_gene: TRBJ2-5; abundance: once; CDR3nt: TGCGCCAGCAGTGAAATCCCCCTAACTAGCGGGAGTCAAGAGACCCAGTACTTC; CDR3aa: CASSEIPLTSGSQETQYF
d_gene: NA; v_gene: TRBV5-1; j_gene: TRBJ1-2; abundance: NA; CDR3nt: TGCGCCAGCAGCCCATATTGGTCACAGGGAAACTATGGCTACACCTTC; CDR3aa: CASSPYWSQGNYGYTF
d_gene: NA; v_gene: TRBV27; j_gene: TRBJ1-1; abundance: NA; CDR3nt: TGTGCCAGCAGCCCAATCCCGGGACTAACTAACACTGAAGCTTTCTTT; CDR3aa: CASSPIPGLTNTEAFF
d_gene: NA; v_gene: TRBV15; j_gene: TRBJ1-2; abundance: NA; CDR3nt: TGTGCCACCAGCAGAGAAGGAGGCTATGGCTACACCTTC; CDR3aa: CATSREGGYGYTF
d_gene: TRBD1; v_gene: TRBV18; j_gene: TRBJ1-6; abundance: NA; CDR3nt: TGTGCCAGCTCACCTCCTACCGGGACAGGAAGAAATTCACCCCTCCACTTT; CDR3aa: CASSPPTGTGRNSPLHF
d_gene: NA; v_gene: TRBV23-1; j_gene: TRBJ1-5; abundance: NA; CDR3nt: TGCGCCAGCAGTCAATCTGACAGGCCGATTCTCAATCAGCCCCAGCATTTT; CDR3aa: CASSQSDRPILNQPQHF
d_gene: NA; v_gene: TRBV2; j_gene: TRBJ1-1; abundance: NA; CDR3nt: TGTGCCAGCAGTGAATATGGGGAAGCTTTCTTT; CDR3aa: CASSEYGEAFF
d_gene: TRBD1; v_gene: TRBV5-8; j_gene: TRBJ2-3; abundance: NA; CDR3nt: TGTGCCAGCAGCTTGTCGGGACAGGGGGTGCCAGATACGCAGTATTTT; CDR3aa: CASSLSGQGVPDTQYF
d_gene: TRBD2; v_gene: TRBV11-3; j_gene: TRBJ2-1; abundance: NA; CDR3nt: TGTGCCAGCAGCACTGGACTAGCGAACAATGAGCAGTTCTTC; CDR3aa: CASSTGLANNEQFF
d_gene: TRBD2; v_gene: TRBV18; j_gene: TRBJ2-3; abundance: NA; CDR3nt: TGTGCCAGCTCACTTAGGACTAGCGGCACAGATACGCAGTATTTT; CDR3aa: CASSLRTSGTDTQYF
d_gene: TRBD2; v_gene: TRBV11-1; j_gene: TRBJ2-7; abundance: NA; CDR3nt: TGTGCCAGCAGCACCCGGGGTAGCGGGAGACTCGAGCAGTACTTC; CDR3aa: CASSTRGSGRLEQYF
d_gene: TRBD2; v_gene: TRBV9; j_gene: TRBJ2-3; abundance: NA; CDR3nt: TGTGCCAGCAGCGTAGACCACAGCGGGGCAGATACGCAGTATTTT; CDR3aa: CASSVDHSGADTQYF
d_gene: NA; v_gene: TRBV5-1; j_gene: TRBJ2-2; abundance: NA; CDR3nt: TGCGCCAGCAGCTTGGTAGCTAGCGCAAACACCGGGGAGCTGTTTTTT; CDR3aa: CASSLVASANTGELFF
d_gene: NA; v_gene: TRBV5-6; j_gene: TRBJ2-1; abundance: NA; CDR3nt: TGTGCCAGCAGCCGAGGGGGGACCTACAATGAGCAGTTCTTC; CDR3aa: CASSRGGTYNEQFF
d_gene: NA; v_gene: TRBV28; j_gene: TRBJ1-2; abundance: NA; CDR3nt: TGTGCCAGCAGTCCCCTGGTTGGGGGCTACACCTTC; CDR3aa: CASSPLVGGYTF
d_gene: TRBD2; v_gene: TRBV5-1; j_gene: TRBJ2-7; abundance: NA; CDR3nt: TGCGCCAGCAGCTTGCCAACTAGCGGGAGGGCCGGGACCTACGAGCAGTACTTC; CDR3aa: CASSLPTSGRAGTYEQYF